This entry lists 27 T cell receptor beta chains sequenced from one sample in a study of OX40 agonist ivuxolimab in advanced cancers. Generated by immunoSEQ multiplex PCR, the TCRdb table keeps only in-frame clones and is missing some. The data contain 35,000 to 45,000 clones, approximately 91% of them seen just once; the ten biggest clones take up 25% to 35%. The starting material was CD4+ or CD8+ T cells sorted from blood, obtained in a trial of the OX40 agonist ivuxolimab. Every receptor here comes from an adult with an advanced solid tumor such as melanoma, head and neck, liver or kidney cancer.

The V call is TRBV15, the J call TRBJ1-1, with D tentatively TRBD1 (6 bases). CDR3 size: 14 residues. Per the germline V gene, CDR1 is LNHNV and CDR2 is YYDKDF (reference sequence). The V end lost 3 bases, the J end lost 4 bases, and 12 bases lay between the germline ends. This CDR3 is CATSRVRGPTEAFF. In DNA form, the CDR3 reads TGTGCCACCAGCAGGGTCAGGGGCCCCACTGAAGCTTTCTTT.

The chain couples TRBV5-6 to TRBJ2-5, with 14 bases that match TRBD2. This CDR3 contains 17 residues. With 2 bases clipped from V and 5 bases from J, the junction kept 8 bases outside the gene matches. The germline gives CDR1 SGHDT, CDR2 YYEEEE. CDR3 protein: CASSLLAWTSGRETQYF. Here the CDR3 DNA reads TGTGCCAGCAGCTTATTGGCGTGGACTAGCGGGAGGGAGACCCAGTACTTC.

The J gene is TRBJ2-5, the V gene TRBV27; TRBD1 agrees at 9 bases. The CDR3 length is 15 residues. CDR1 and CDR2 from the germline V gene are MNHEY and SMNVEV (reference sequence). V dropped 4 bases and J dropped 5; count of bases not matched to a gene: 8. CDR3 in amino acids: CASSSTGGLGETQYF. The CDR3 bases are TGTGCCAGCAGTTCGACAGGGGGGCTAGGGGAGACCCAGTACTTC.

The rearrangement joins TRBV4-1 to TRBJ2-3; 8 bases are a match to TRBD2. Germline-derived CDR1 and CDR2 are MGHRA and YSYEKL. The CDR3 covers 15 residues. Germline trimming cut 1 base from V and 2 bases from J; bases unmatched to any gene: 2. The CDR3 region has the DNA TGCGCCAGCAGCCAAGGGGGACTAGTCACAGATACGCAGTATTTT. Translation: CASSQGGLVTDTQYF.

The V call is TRBV28, the J call TRBJ2-1; D possibly uses TRBD1 or TRBD2 (5 bases each). Germline V gene lookup returns CDR1 MDHEN and CDR2 SYDVKM. V lost 7 bases to trimming and J lost 3 bases, with 10 bases between them. The CDR3 loop spans 13 amino acids. The CDR3 is CASKRDRYNEQFF. The CDR3 DNA reads as TGTGCCAGCAAGAGGGACCGCTACAATGAGCAGTTCTTC. Drawing the rest from reference TRBV28 and TRBJ2-1, the complete variable domain is DVKVTQSSRYLVKRTGEKVFLECVQDMDHENMFWYRQDPGLGLRLIYFSYDVKMKEKGDIPEGYSVSREKKERFSLILESASTNQTSMYLCASKRDRYNEQFFGPGTRLTVL.

The V call is TRBV30, the J call TRBJ1-4, with D possibly being TRBD1 (5 bases). The CDR3 runs to 12 residues. Germline V CDR1 and CDR2: GTSNPN, SVGIG (reference sequence). Trimming left V 7 bases short and J 4 bases short, with 10 bases between. The CDR3 is CALDISNEKLFF. CDR3 DNA: TGTGCCTTGGACATTAGTAATGAAAAACTGTTTTTT.

The chain couples TRBV15 to TRBJ2-1, with D hard to call. Germline CDR1 is LNHNV and CDR2 is YYDKDF (reference sequence). V gave up 2 bases and J gave up 6 bases, with 8 bases separating them. This CDR3 is 13 amino acids long. Here the CDR3 reads CATSRIHLNEQFF. CDR3 coding DNA: TGTGCCACCAGCAGAATACATCTCAATGAGCAGTTCTTC.

The chain joins TRBV7-9 to TRBJ2-1; 7 bases are shared with TRBD2. Losses at the gene ends were 5 bases for V and 6 bases for J; bases not matched to a gene: 13. The CDR3 is 16 amino acids. Germline CDR1 is SEHNR and CDR2 is FQNEAQ (reference sequence). CDR3 sequence reads: CASSLGGAGVRNEQFF. In DNA, the CDR3 is TGTGCCAGCAGCCTGGGTGGGGCGGGAGTACGCAATGAGCAGTTCTTC.

The chain uses TRBV19 and TRBJ2-5; D perhaps matches TRBD2 (6 bases). Germline CDR1 reads LNHDA; CDR2 reads SQIVND (reference sequence). The V end lost 9 bases, the J end lost 5 bases, and 22 bases lay between the germline ends. CDR3 size: 15 residues. The CDR3 DNA sequence: TGTGCCAGCTCATCGCTAGCGAACAATTTGGAGACCCAGTACTTC. It translates to CASSSLANNLETQYF.

The J gene is TRBJ1-1, the V gene TRBV4-1; D perhaps matches TRBD1 (5 bases). CDR1 and CDR2 (germline): MGHRA, YSYEKL. This CDR3 contains 14 residues. V lost 4 bases and J 1 base, leaving 10 bases between the germline ends. The CDR3 reads CASSLEGQNTEAFF. DNA of the CDR3: TGCGCCAGCAGCCTTGAGGGGCAGAACACTGAAGCTTTCTTT.

The chain uses TRBV27 and TRBJ2-1; TRBD2 matches 14 bases. CDR1 is MNHEY and CDR2 is SMNVEV in the germline V gene (reference sequence). The CDR3 extends over 16 amino acids. J was trimmed by 6 bases and V by 2 bases; bases with no gene match: 3. The DNA of the CDR3 is TGTGCCAGCAGTTTACTGGGACTAGCGGGAGTCAATGAGCAGTTCTTC. It specifies CASSLLGLAGVNEQFF.

The V and J genes are TRBV28 and TRBJ1-3; D call uncertain. Germline CDR1 MDHEN, CDR2 SYDVKM. V was trimmed by 4 bases and J by 0 bases, leaving 13 bases between them. This CDR3 is built from 16 residues. The CDR3 DNA is TGTGCCAGCAGTTCTCCTGGGGTCCGCTCTGGAAACACCATATATTTT. It encodes CASSSPGVRSGNTIYF.

This clone was counted once. The rearrangement joins TRBV30 to TRBJ2-5; TRBD2 matches 10 bases. J lost 7 bases, V lost 4 bases, and 15 bases had no gene match. The germline gives CDR1 GTSNPN, CDR2 SVGIG (reference sequence). CDR3 length: 16 amino acids. CDR3 nucleotide sequence: TGTGCCTGGAATCCGCCAGCGGGAGGGCCGATGCGGACCCAGTACTTC. Its protein is CAWNPPAGGPMRTQYF.

The rearrangement joins TRBV10-1 to TRBJ2-7; 9 bases line up with TRBD1. This CDR3 contains 16 residues. Germline loops: CDR1 WNHNN, CDR2 SYGVQD (reference sequence). V was clipped by 2 bases and J by 4 bases; unmatched bases: 9. The chain's CDR3 is CASSETLGQGSYEQYF. CDR3 DNA sequence: TGCGCCAGCAGTGAGACTCTGGGACAGGGTTCGTACGAGCAGTACTTC.

The chain uses TRBV9 and TRBJ2-6; 14 bases are a match to TRBD2. Trimming removed 3 bases from V and 2 bases from J; junction bases left unmatched: 4. CDR3 length equals 18 residues. Germline CDR1 is SGDLS and CDR2 is YYNGEE. CDR3 DNA: TGTGCCAGCAGCGAAGAGACTAGCGGGAGGGCTGGGGCCAACGTCCTGACTTTC. This codes for CASSEETSGRAGANVLTF.

This clone appeared once. This chain uses TRBV29-1 with TRBJ2-7; TRBD2 agrees at 10 bases. Germline-derived CDR1 and CDR2 are SQVTM and ANQGSEA. CDR3 size: 18 residues. V lost 4 bases to trimming and J lost 0 bases; unmatched junction nucleotides: 15. The CDR3 DNA is TGCAGCGTTGCTCCGGGACTAGCGACAGGCCACGGCTCCTACGAGCAGTACTTC. As protein: CSVAPGLATGHGSYEQYF.

The V gene is TRBV7-9, the J gene TRBJ2-5; unclear D gene. The CDR3 is 14 amino acids. The V gene's germline CDR1 is SEHNR and CDR2 FQNEAQ (reference sequence). Between the trimmed V and J ends, which lost 1 base and 2 bases, there was a span of 8 bases. CDR3 DNA: TGTGCCAGCAGCTTAGTCGCGACTCAAGAGACCCAGTACTTC. This gives the protein CASSLVATQETQYF.

The chain uses TRBV28 and TRBJ2-3; 7 bases fit TRBD2. V was pared by 3 bases and J by 4 bases, with 4 bases of the junction left unmatched. Per the germline V gene, CDR1 is MDHEN and CDR2 is SYDVKM. The CDR3 covers 14 residues. In nucleotides, the CDR3 is TGTGCCAGCAGTTTGGGCGGGAGCCCAGATACGCAGTATTTT. The encoded protein is CASSLGGSPDTQYF.

This clone was picked up one time. V usage is TRBV4-1 and J usage is TRBJ2-2; no clear D gene. Germline V CDR1 and CDR2: MGHRA, YSYEKL. V was trimmed by 3 bases and J by 5 bases, leaving 4 bases between them. This CDR3 is 12 amino acids long. CDR3 sequence (DNA): TGCGCCAGCAGCCAGCCTACCGGGGAGCTGTTTTTT. Its translation is CASSQPTGELFF.

This sequence joins TRBV28 and TRBJ2-5; D possibly corresponds to TRBD1 (5 bases). Deletions cut 5 bases from V and 2 bases from J, with 21 bases between. The CDR3 loop spans 17 amino acids. Per germline, CDR1 MDHEN and CDR2 SYDVKM. The CDR3 DNA reads as TGTGCCAGCAGTCAAACGGCTCGACAGTCAGCACAAGAGACCCAGTACTTC. This encodes CASSQTARQSAQETQYF.

V usage is TRBV7-9 and J usage is TRBJ2-3; no reliable D call. V was trimmed by 5 bases and J by 11 bases, leaving 14 bases between them. CDR1 is SEHNR and CDR2 is FQNEAQ in the germline V gene (reference sequence). This CDR3 region has 12 residues. DNA for the CDR3: TGTGCCAGCAGCGATTTCTCCAGAGGGCAGTATTTT. Its translation: CASSDFSRGQYF.

The chain carries TRBV7-3 and TRBJ2-3, with D unclear. Germline V gene data show CDR1 as SGHTA and CDR2 as FQGTGA. The CDR3 runs 16 residues. V lost 5 bases, J lost 5 bases, and 20 bases lay in between. The CDR3 DNA follows: TGTGCCAGCAGCCCCTCCCTGTCTCGAGCGCTAGATACGCAGTATTTT. It yields the protein CASSPSLSRALDTQYF.

Worth noting for this clone: Here the CDR3 omits its conserved ending phenylalanine or tryptophan, so a read error is the likely source. The chain carries TRBV15 and TRBJ1-5, with D unresolved. CDR3 length equals 15 residues. The germline CDR1 and CDR2 sequences are LNHNV and YYDKDF (reference sequence). With 0 bases removed from V and 0 bases from J, the gap between germline ends came to 6 bases. The CDR3 loop reads CATSRDKASNQPQHL. DNA of the CDR3: TGTGCCACCAGCAGAGATAAGGCTAGCAATCAGCCCCAGCATCTT.

The genes are TRBV13 and TRBJ2-7; D remains unclear. The CDR3 length is 13 residues. V lost 5 bases, J lost 5 bases, and 13 bases lay in between. In germline, CDR1 is PRHDT, CDR2 FYEKMQ (reference sequence). CDR3 residues: CASSPSVGDEQYF. The CDR3 bases are TGTGCCAGCAGCCCCTCTGTTGGCGACGAGCAGTACTTC. Supplemented by reference TRBV13 and TRBJ2-7, the full variable domain reads AAGVIQSPRHLIKEKRETATLKCYPIPRHDTVYWYQQGPGQDPQFLISFYEKMQSDKGSIPDRFSAQQFSDYHSELNMSSLELGDSALYFCASSPSVGDEQYFGPGTRLTVT.

The rearrangement joins TRBV19 to TRBJ2-4; no clear D gene. Germline V CDR1 and CDR2: LNHDA, SQIVND (reference sequence). Trimming cost V 0 bases and J 0 bases, with 24 bases left between them. This CDR3 spans 21 amino acids. CDR3 nucleotide sequence: TGTGCCAGTAGTATAGATCTATACGTAGCCGAGACATATTTAGCCAAAAACATTCAGTACTTC. Amino acid sequence: CASSIDLYVAETYLAKNIQYF.

This clone was seen just once. Other DNA sequences in this specimen translate into the identical CDR3. The CDR3 spells CASSLPGGGTGELFF. Written as DNA, the CDR3 is TGTGCCAGCAGTTTACCGGGGGGTGGCACCGGGGAGCTGTTTTTT. The chain has TRBV27 and TRBJ2-2, with TRBD2 matching 7 bases. With 2 bases clipped from V and 4 bases from J, the junction kept 4 bases outside the gene matches. This CDR3 spans 15 amino acids. Germline V CDR1 and CDR2: MNHEY, SMNVEV (reference sequence).

The rearrangement joins TRBV9 to TRBJ1-1; D unclear. Deletions cut 0 bases from V and 5 bases from J, with 8 bases between. CDR3 length equals 13 residues. Germline loops: CDR1 SGDLS, CDR2 YYNGEE. CDR3 sequence reads: CASSVGGRTEAFF. CDR3 nucleotides: TGTGCCAGCAGCGTAGGTGGGAGGACTGAAGCTTTCTTT.